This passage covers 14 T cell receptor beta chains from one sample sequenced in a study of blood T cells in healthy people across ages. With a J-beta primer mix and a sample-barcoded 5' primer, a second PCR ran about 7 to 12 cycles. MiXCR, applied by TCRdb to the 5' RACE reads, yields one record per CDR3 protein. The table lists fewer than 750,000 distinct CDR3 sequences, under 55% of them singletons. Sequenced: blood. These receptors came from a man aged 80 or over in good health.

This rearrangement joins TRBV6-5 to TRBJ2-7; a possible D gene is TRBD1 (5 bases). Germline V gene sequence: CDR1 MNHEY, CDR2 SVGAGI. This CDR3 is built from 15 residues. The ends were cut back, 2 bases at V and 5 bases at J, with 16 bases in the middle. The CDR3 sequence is CASSYVGRVFNEQYF. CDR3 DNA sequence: TGTGCCAGCAGTTACGTCGGCAGGGTGTTCAACGAGCAGTACTTC.

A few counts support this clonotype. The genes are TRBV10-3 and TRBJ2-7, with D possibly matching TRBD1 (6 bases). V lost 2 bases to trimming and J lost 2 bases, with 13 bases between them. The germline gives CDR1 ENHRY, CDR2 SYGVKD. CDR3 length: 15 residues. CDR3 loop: CAISEPSQGPYEQYF. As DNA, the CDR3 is TGTGCCATCAGTGAGCCCTCACAGGGACCCTACGAGCAGTACTTC.

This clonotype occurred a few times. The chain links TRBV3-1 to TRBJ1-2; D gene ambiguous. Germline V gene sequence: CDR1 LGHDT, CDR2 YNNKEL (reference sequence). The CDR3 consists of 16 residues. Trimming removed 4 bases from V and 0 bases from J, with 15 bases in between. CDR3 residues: CASSRASGLANYGYTF. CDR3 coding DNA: TGTGCCAGCAGCCGAGCGTCAGGCCTAGCTAACTATGGCTACACCTTC.

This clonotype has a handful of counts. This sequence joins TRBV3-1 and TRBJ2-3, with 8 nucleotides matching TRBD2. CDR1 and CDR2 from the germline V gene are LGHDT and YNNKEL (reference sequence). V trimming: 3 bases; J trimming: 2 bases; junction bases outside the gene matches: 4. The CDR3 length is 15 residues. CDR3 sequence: CASSHTAGDTDTQYF. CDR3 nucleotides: TGTGCCAGCAGCCACACAGCGGGGGACACAGATACGCAGTATTTT.

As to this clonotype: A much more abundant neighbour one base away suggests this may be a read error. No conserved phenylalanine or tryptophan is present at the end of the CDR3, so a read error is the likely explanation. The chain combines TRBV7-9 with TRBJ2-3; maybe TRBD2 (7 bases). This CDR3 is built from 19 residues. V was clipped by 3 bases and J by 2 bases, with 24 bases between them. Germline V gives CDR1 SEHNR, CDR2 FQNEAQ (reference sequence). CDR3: CASSLGKSGGATNTDTQYS. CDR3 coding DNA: TGTGCCAGCAGCTTGGGGAAGTCGGGGGGCGCAACGAACACAGATACGCAGTATTCT.

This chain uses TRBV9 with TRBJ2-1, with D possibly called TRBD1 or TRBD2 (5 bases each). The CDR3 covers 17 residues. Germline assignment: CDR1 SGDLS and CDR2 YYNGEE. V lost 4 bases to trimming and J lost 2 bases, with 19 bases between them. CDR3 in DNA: TGTGCCAGCAGCCCAACCAACGTGGGGGTCGCCTACAATGAGCAGTTCTTC. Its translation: CASSPTNVGVAYNEQFF. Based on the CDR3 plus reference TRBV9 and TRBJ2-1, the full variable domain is DSGVTQTPKHLITATGQRVTLRCSPRSGDLSVYWYQQSLDQGLQFLIQYYNGEERAKGNILERFSAQQFPDLHSELNLSSLELGDSALYFCASSPTNVGVAYNEQFFGPGTRLTVL.

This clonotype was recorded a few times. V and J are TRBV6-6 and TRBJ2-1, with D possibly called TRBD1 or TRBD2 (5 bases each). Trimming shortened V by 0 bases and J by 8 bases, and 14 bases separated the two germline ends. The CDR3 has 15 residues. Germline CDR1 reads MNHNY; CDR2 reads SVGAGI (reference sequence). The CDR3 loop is CASSYSAGSADEQFF. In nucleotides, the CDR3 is TGTGCCAGCAGTTACTCTGCAGGGAGTGCCGATGAGCAGTTCTTC.

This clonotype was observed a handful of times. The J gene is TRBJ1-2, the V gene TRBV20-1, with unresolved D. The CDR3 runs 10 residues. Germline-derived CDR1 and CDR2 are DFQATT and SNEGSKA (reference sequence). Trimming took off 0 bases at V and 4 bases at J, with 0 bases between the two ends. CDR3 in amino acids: CSARDYGYTF. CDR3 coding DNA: TGCAGTGCTAGAGACTATGGCTACACCTTC.

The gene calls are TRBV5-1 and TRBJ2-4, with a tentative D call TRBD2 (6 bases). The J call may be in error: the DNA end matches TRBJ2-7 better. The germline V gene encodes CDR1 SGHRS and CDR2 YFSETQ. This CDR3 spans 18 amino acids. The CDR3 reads CASSSFLASDVSSYEQYF. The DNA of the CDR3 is TGCGCCAGCAGCTCTTTTTTGGCTAGCGACGTGAGCTCCTACGAGCAGTACTTC.

The CDR3 region is CASSPSAGTAYNEQFF. CDR3 DNA: TGTGCCAGCAGTCCGAGTGCCGGGACAGCCTACAATGAGCAGTTCTTC. The gene calls are TRBV2 and TRBJ2-1; 7 nucleotides line up with TRBD1. The CDR3 covers 16 residues. Trimming cost V 5 bases and J 2 bases; bases outside gene matches: 9. CDR1 SNHLY and CDR2 FYNNEI come from the germline V gene. The variable domain in full, with the rest retrieved from reference TRBV2 and TRBJ2-1, is EPEVTQTPSHQVTQMGQEVILRCVPISNHLYFYWYRQILGQKVEFLVSFYNNEISEKSEIFDDQFSVERPDGSNFTLKIRSTKLEDSAMYFCASSPSAGTAYNEQFFGPGTRLTVL.

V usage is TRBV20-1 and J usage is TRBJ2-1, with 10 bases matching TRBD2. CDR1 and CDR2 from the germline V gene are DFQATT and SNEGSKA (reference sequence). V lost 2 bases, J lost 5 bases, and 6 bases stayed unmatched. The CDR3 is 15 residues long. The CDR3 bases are TGCAGTGCTAGACCCGGGACTAGCGTCAACAATGAGCAGTTCTTC. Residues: CSARPGTSVNNEQFF.

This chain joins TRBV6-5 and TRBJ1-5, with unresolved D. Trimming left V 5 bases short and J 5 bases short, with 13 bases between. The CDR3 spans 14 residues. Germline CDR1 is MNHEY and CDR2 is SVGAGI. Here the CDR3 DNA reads TGTGCCAGCAGTCCAGTGGGTCCGTATCAGCCCCAGCATTTT. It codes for CASSPVGPYQPQHF.

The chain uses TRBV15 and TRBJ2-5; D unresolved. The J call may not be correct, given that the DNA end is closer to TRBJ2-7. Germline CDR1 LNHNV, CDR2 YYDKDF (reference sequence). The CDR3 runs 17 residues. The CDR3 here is CATSRDRVNAGQCEQYF. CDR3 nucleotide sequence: TGTGCCACCAGCAGAGATCGGGTGAACGCTGGGCAATGCGAGCAGTACTTC.

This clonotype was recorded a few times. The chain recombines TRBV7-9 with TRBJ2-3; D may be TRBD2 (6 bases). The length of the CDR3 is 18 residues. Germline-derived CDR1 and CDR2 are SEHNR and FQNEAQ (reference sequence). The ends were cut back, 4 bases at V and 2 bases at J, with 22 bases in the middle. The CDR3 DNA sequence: TGTGCCAGCAGCTCCATCGATGTCGGCGGAGGGGTCACAGATACGCAGTATTTT. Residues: CASSSIDVGGGVTDTQYF.